A single sample is the source of the 27 T cell receptor beta chains below, sequenced in a study of blood T cell repertoires in COVID-19. Clones were sequenced by immunoSEQ multiplex PCR, and TCRdb holds only the in-frame ones, with some missing. The sample contains over 350,000 clones, approximately 90% of which appear only once. Sample: PBMCs or T cells enriched from blood (not recorded which). These receptors were taken from a woman aged 18-35 years who had recovered from COVID-19.

The rearrangement links TRBV4-1 to TRBJ2-3; no clear D. This CDR3 is built from 14 residues. Germline loops: CDR1 MGHRA, CDR2 YSYEKL. The V gene lost 1 base and the J gene lost 5 bases, with 10 bases spanning the gap. The CDR3 here is CASSQVGTQDTQYF. The DNA of the CDR3 is TGCGCCAGCAGCCAAGTCGGTACCCAAGATACGCAGTATTTT.

The J gene is TRBJ2-5, the V gene TRBV11-2; 7 bases are shared with TRBD2. The CDR3 extends over 15 amino acids. The V and J ends lost 1 base and 4 bases, in that order; junction bases with no gene match: 6. Germline values: CDR1 SGHAT, CDR2 FQNNGV. The CDR3 DNA reads as TGTGCCAGCAGCTTAGGAGTAGCGGGTGGAGAGACCCAGTACTTC. Translation: CASSLGVAGGETQYF.

This chain joins TRBV28 and TRBJ2-7; a weak D match, TRBD1 (6 bases). This CDR3 is 12 amino acids long. Trimming cost V 3 bases and J 7 bases, with 10 bases left between them. Germline V gene sequence: CDR1 MDHEN, CDR2 SYDVKM. The CDR3 here is CASSLTGFEQYF. CDR3 DNA: TGTGCCAGCAGTTTGACAGGTTTTGAGCAGTACTTC.

The chain uses TRBV19 and TRBJ1-4, with D possibly matching TRBD1 (5 bases). The CDR3 has 14 amino acids. The germline V gene has CDR1 LNHDA and CDR2 SQIVND (reference sequence). V was pared by 3 bases and J by 8 bases, with 13 bases between. The CDR3 loop is CASSIMGLGEKLFF. The CDR3 DNA sequence: TGTGCCAGTAGTATCATGGGGCTCGGCGAAAAACTGTTTTTT.

This clone was picked up one time. V is TRBV24-1 and J is TRBJ1-3; the match to TRBD1 covers 9 bases. CDR3 length equals 21 residues. Germline-derived CDR1 and CDR2 are KGHDR and SFDVKD. The V and J ends lost 4 bases and 4 bases, in that order; junction bases with no gene match: 22. The CDR3 DNA reads as TGTGCCACCAGTGACCACCGGACAGGGGAGGGTATTTTGAGTCGGGGAAACACCATATATTTT. It yields the protein CATSDHRTGEGILSRGNTIYF.

This chain connects TRBV5-4 to TRBJ1-6, with D uncertain. The CDR3 runs to 15 residues. In germline, CDR1 is SGHNT, CDR2 YYREEE (reference sequence). The V and J ends lost 4 bases and 0 bases respectively, with 8 bases between them. The CDR3 loop reads CASSREPSYNSPLHF. The CDR3 nucleotides read TGTGCCAGCAGCCGGGAACCCTCCTATAATTCACCCCTCCACTTT.

In this sample, this clone turned up once. The chain combines TRBV28 with TRBJ1-5; 10 bases match TRBD1. Losses at the gene ends were 6 bases for V and 1 base for J; bases not matched to a gene: 9. Germline V CDR1 and CDR2: MDHEN, SYDVKM. CDR3 length: 17 residues. The chain's CDR3 is CASRSGQGQASNQPQHF. CDR3 DNA: TGTGCCAGCAGATCGGGACAGGGGCAAGCAAGCAATCAGCCCCAGCATTTT.

The chain combines TRBV7-3 with TRBJ2-2, with a tentative D call TRBD1 (7 bases). This CDR3 is 14 amino acids long. CDR1 is SGHTA, CDR2 FQGTGA, per germline. V lost 3 bases and J lost 5, with 10 bases in between. This CDR3 reads CASSFQGGTGELFF. CDR3 nucleotides: TGTGCCAGCAGCTTTCAGGGGGGTACCGGGGAGCTGTTTTTT. The variable domain in full, with the rest retrieved from reference TRBV7-3 and TRBJ2-2, is GAGVSQTPSNKVTEKGKYVELRCDPISGHTALYWYRQSLGQGPEFLIYFQGTGAADDSGLPNDRFFAVRPEGSVSTLKIQRTERGDSAVYLCASSFQGGTGELFFGEGSRLTVL.

V is TRBV2 and J is TRBJ1-1; a possible D gene is TRBD1 (5 bases). This CDR3 comprises 11 residues. Trimming removed 8 bases at V and 4 bases at J, with 8 bases between. Germline V gives CDR1 SNHLY, CDR2 FYNNEI. CDR3 residues: CASYGGTEAFF. CDR3 DNA: TGTGCCAGCTACGGGGGCACTGAAGCTTTCTTT. Using reference TRBV2 and TRBJ1-1 for the parts outside the CDR3, the full variable domain is EPEVTQTPSHQVTQMGQEVILRCVPISNHLYFYWYRQILGQKVEFLVSFYNNEISEKSEIFDDQFSVERPDGSNFTLKIRSTKLEDSAMYFCASYGGTEAFFGQGTRLTVV.

The chain recombines TRBV29-1 with TRBJ1-2; no definite D call. Germline loops: CDR1 SQVTM, CDR2 ANQGSEA. This CDR3 is 12 amino acids long. V dropped 0 bases and J dropped 11 bases, with 13 bases sitting between them. CDR3 in amino acids: CSVEDRSRGYTF. The DNA for the CDR3 is TGCAGCGTTGAAGATCGCAGCCGGGGTTACACCTTC.

J is TRBJ2-7 and V is TRBV9; D gene uncertain. The germline CDR1 and CDR2 sequences are SGDLS and YYNGEE. The V gene lost 6 bases and the J gene lost 3 bases, with 10 bases spanning the gap. This CDR3 region has 12 residues. CDR3 coding DNA: TGTGCCAGCACTGGAGACGGCTACGAGCAGTACTTC. Translation: CASTGDGYEQYF.

This clone was recorded a few times. The chain recombines TRBV4-2 with TRBJ2-3, with 7 bases fitting TRBD2. Looked up from germline, CDR1 is LGHNA and CDR2 is YNFKEQ. This CDR3 has 18 residues. Trimming took 2 bases from V and 2 from J; bases not matched to a gene: 13. The CDR3 bases are TGTGCCAGCAGCCAACGGGCCCCCGGGGGACTAAACACAGATACGCAGTATTTT. Translating gives CASSQRAPGGLNTDTQYF.

The chain recombines TRBV6-5 with TRBJ1-5; a weak D match, TRBD1 (5 bases). The V end was cut by 0 bases, the J end by 6 bases, with 15 bases between. The CDR3 length is 16 residues. Germline V gene sequence: CDR1 MNHEY, CDR2 SVGAGI. The CDR3 sequence is CASSYSSGGMGQPQHF. The DNA for the CDR3 is TGTGCCAGCAGTTACTCGAGCGGGGGTATGGGTCAGCCCCAGCATTTT.

The chain joins TRBV9 to TRBJ2-3; 9 bases are a match to TRBD2. With 2 bases clipped from V and 4 bases from J, the junction kept 8 bases outside the gene matches. The V gene's germline CDR1 is SGDLS and CDR2 YYNGEE. The CDR3 consists of 16 residues. CDR3 sequence (DNA): TGTGCCAGCAGCGTTTCAGCGGGGGGCGCCGCAGATACGCAGTATTTT. Its translation: CASSVSAGGAADTQYF.

The chain uses TRBV11-1 and TRBJ2-5, with 7 bases fitting TRBD1. This CDR3 has 16 amino acids. Trimming cost V 6 bases and J 1 base; bases outside gene matches: 11. Germline-derived CDR1 and CDR2 are SGHAT and FQDESV (reference sequence). The CDR3 region is CASSRGGPDSQETQYF. The CDR3 DNA follows: TGTGCCAGCAGTCGAGGGGGCCCGGACAGCCAAGAGACCCAGTACTTC.

The chain links TRBV30 to TRBJ2-7, with D possibly matching TRBD2 (6 bases). The CDR3 totals 15 residues. V was cut by 5 bases and J by 0 bases, with 17 bases left in between. CDR1 GTSNPN and CDR2 SVGIG come from the germline V gene (reference sequence). CDR3 amino acids: CAWSSLSGDSYEQYF. Written as DNA, the CDR3 is TGTGCCTGGTCTAGCTTATCGGGGGACTCCTACGAGCAGTACTTC.

This clone was counted once. V is TRBV5-1 and J is TRBJ2-5; 11 nucleotides line up with TRBD2. After removal of 1 base from V and 7 bases from J, the junction contained 15 bases not matched to a gene. The CDR3 runs 18 residues. Germline values: CDR1 SGHRS, CDR2 YFSETQ. The CDR3 DNA sequence: TGCGCCAGCAGCTTGTTCCCTAGCGGGGGGAATGATTTGGGGACCCAGTACTTC. Its translation is CASSLFPSGGNDLGTQYF.

CDR3 bases: TGCGCCAGCAGCTTGGGGGGACAGGGGCCTCGGGAGACCCAGTACTTC. It yields the protein CASSLGGQGPRETQYF. The chain has TRBV5-1 and TRBJ2-5, with 10 bases lining up with TRBD1. V shed 0 bases and J 5 bases; nucleotides not matched to a gene: 7. The V gene's germline CDR1 is SGHRS and CDR2 YFSETQ. This CDR3 has 16 amino acids.

This chain uses TRBV3-1 (or the pseudogene TRBV3-2) with TRBJ2-3; no reliable D call. This CDR3 is 13 amino acids long. Trimming removed 3 bases at V and 4 bases at J, with 8 bases between. The germline V gene encodes CDR1 LGHDT and CDR2 YNNKEL (reference sequence). The CDR3 nucleotides are TGTGCCAGCAGCCAGAGATCCCCAGATACGCAGTATTTT. Its translation: CASSQRSPDTQYF.

The chain is built from TRBV2 and TRBJ2-7; 7 bases agree with TRBD1. The V segment lost 2 bases and the J segment 2 bases; nucleotides outside the gene matches: 9. CDR3 size: 16 residues. Germline values: CDR1 SNHLY, CDR2 FYNNEI. CDR3 protein: CASSEPGQDETYEQYF. The CDR3, as DNA: TGTGCCAGCAGTGAACCTGGACAGGACGAAACCTACGAGCAGTACTTC.

V and J are TRBV6-1 and TRBJ1-1; 9 bases fit TRBD1. The V and J ends lost 1 base and 6 bases, in that order; junction bases with no gene match: 3. From germline, CDR1 is MNHNS and CDR2 SASEGT. The length of the CDR3 is 14 residues. The CDR3 reads CASSEGDRVAEAFF. CDR3 coding DNA: TGTGCCAGCAGTGAAGGGGACAGGGTGGCTGAAGCTTTCTTT.

The rearrangement links TRBV7-6 to TRBJ2-7, with D perhaps TRBD1 (6 bases). Per germline, CDR1 SGHVS and CDR2 FNYEAQ. The germline V and J ends were trimmed by 3 bases and 2 bases, with 11 bases remaining between them. CDR3 length equals 14 residues. This CDR3 reads CASSFIGGTYEQYF. CDR3 coding DNA: TGTGCCAGCAGCTTCATAGGGGGTACCTACGAGCAGTACTTC.

The rearrangement uses TRBV19 and TRBJ2-1; D ambiguous. With 0 bases removed from V and 4 bases from J, the gap between germline ends came to 16 bases. Germline values: CDR1 LNHDA, CDR2 SQIVND (reference sequence). This CDR3 contains 17 residues. The CDR3 protein is CASSIDGEWQLYNEQFF. CDR3 nucleotide sequence: TGTGCCAGTAGTATAGATGGTGAGTGGCAACTATACAATGAGCAGTTCTTC. Looking up the rest from reference TRBV19 and TRBJ2-1 gives the full variable domain: DGGITQSPKYLFRKEGQNVTLSCEQNLNHDAMYWYRQDPGQGLRLIYYSQIVNDFQKGDIAEGYSVSREKKESFPLTVTSAQKNPTAFYLCASSIDGEWQLYNEQFFGPGTRLTVL.

V is TRBV19 and J is TRBJ1-2; the match to TRBD1 covers 9 bases. V lost 7 bases, J lost 8 bases, and 14 bases stayed unmatched. The CDR3 is 15 residues long. Germline loops: CDR1 LNHDA, CDR2 SQIVND (reference sequence). CDR3 coding DNA: TGTGCCAGTACCCCGACGGGGACAGGGTTTGTCGGCTACACCTTC. Translating gives CASTPTGTGFVGYTF. The whole variable domain, remainder taken from reference TRBV19 and TRBJ1-2, is DGGITQSPKYLFRKEGQNVTLSCEQNLNHDAMYWYRQDPGQGLRLIYYSQIVNDFQKGDIAEGYSVSREKKESFPLTVTSAQKNPTAFYLCASTPTGTGFVGYTFGSGTRLTVV.

This chain connects TRBV30 to TRBJ2-7; 8 positions match TRBD2. From germline, CDR1 is GTSNPN and CDR2 SVGIG (reference sequence). V lost 2 bases, J lost 6 bases, and 6 bases stayed unmatched. CDR3 size: 13 residues. CDR3 sequence reads: CAWSPTGGSEQYF. The CDR3 coding sequence is TGTGCCTGGAGTCCCACGGGGGGGAGCGAGCAGTACTTC.

The chain couples TRBV5-1 to TRBJ2-4; 7 bases map to TRBD1. Germline V gene lookup returns CDR1 SGHRS and CDR2 YFSETQ. V lost 4 bases, J lost 8 bases, and 12 bases stayed unmatched. The CDR3 runs to 15 residues. In DNA form, the CDR3 reads TGCGCCAGCAGCCTCCTGAGGGGGCGGGTCGACATTCAGTACTTC. Residues: CASSLLRGRVDIQYF.

The chain has TRBV5-1 and TRBJ2-6; possibly TRBD1 for D (6 bases). This CDR3 spans 17 amino acids. Per germline, CDR1 SGHRS and CDR2 YFSETQ. The V end lost 4 bases, the J end lost 1 base, and 15 bases lay between the germline ends. The CDR3 DNA reads TGCGCCAGCAGCCGATCCCCCACAGGGTCTGGGGCCAACGTCCTGACTTTC. Translating it yields CASSRSPTGSGANVLTF.